Listed below are T cell receptor beta chains from one sample, sequenced in a study of T cells in tumors after PD-1 blockade. The method was immunoSEQ multiplex PCR; TCRdb's version includes in-frame clones alone and lacks a portion of them. The sample holds approximately 30,000 clones, roughly 76% seen once. The source was PBMCs, collected after anti-PD-1 treatment. These receptors all come from a human donor with basal cell carcinoma. Each CDR3 is given with its conserved first and last residue. The D gene is left open where the match is weak. Not all rows give a size; the values are once, few, many and, for expanded clones, a class.

cdr3_aa: CAWSGDIFSGNTIYF
cdr3_nt: TGTGCCTGGAGTGGTGACATTTTCTCTGGAAACACCATATATTTT
v_call: TRBV30
j_call: TRBJ1-3
clone_size: NA
d_call: NA

cdr3_aa: CSTSATNTGELFF
cdr3_nt: TGCAGCACCTCGGCGACGAACACCGGGGAGCTGTTTTTT
v_call: TRBV29-1
j_call: TRBJ2-2
clone_size: NA
d_call: NA

cdr3_aa: CASSQAPGAQGSPLHF
cdr3_nt: TGCGCCAGCAGCCAAGCCCCGGGGGCGCAGGGTTCACCCCTCCACTTT
v_call: TRBV4-3
j_call: TRBJ1-6
clone_size: few
d_call: NA

cdr3_aa: CASSSGTGAWNQPQHF
cdr3_nt: TGTGCCAGCAGCTCCGGGACAGGGGCCTGGAATCAGCCCCAGCATTTT
v_call: TRBV5-6
j_call: TRBJ1-5
clone_size: NA
d_call: TRBD1

cdr3_aa: CASSSTSTSGGENEQFF
cdr3_nt: TGTGCCAGCAGCTCAACCTCGACTAGCGGGGGGGAAAATGAGCAGTTCTTC
v_call: TRBV7-9
j_call: TRBJ2-1
clone_size: NA
d_call: TRBD2

cdr3_aa: CASSIEYSGRRYF
cdr3_nt: TGTGCCAGTAGTATAGAGTACAGCGGGAGGCGGTATTTT
v_call: TRBV19
j_call: TRBJ2-3
clone_size: NA
d_call: TRBD2

cdr3_aa: CASSLLGGGLRPQHF
cdr3_nt: TGTGCCAGCAGCTTACTGGGTGGCGGACTCCGGCCCCAGCATTTT
v_call: TRBV7-8
j_call: TRBJ1-5
clone_size: NA
d_call: NA

cdr3_aa: CAISELGSVNTEAFF
cdr3_nt: TGTGCCATCAGTGAGTTGGGGAGCGTGAACACTGAAGCTTTCTTT
v_call: TRBV10-3
j_call: TRBJ1-1
clone_size: few
d_call: NA

cdr3_aa: CASRRDRDEKLFF
cdr3_nt: TGTGCCAGCAGGCGTGACAGGGATGAAAAACTGTTTTTT
v_call: TRBV2
j_call: TRBJ1-4
clone_size: NA
d_call: TRBD1

cdr3_aa: CASSFKNFYGYTF
cdr3_nt: TGTGCCAGCAGCTTCAAGAACTTCTATGGCTACACCTTC
v_call: TRBV7-3
j_call: TRBJ1-2
clone_size: NA
d_call: NA

cdr3_aa: CSTTSGYEQYF
cdr3_nt: TGCAGCACAACTAGCGGCTACGAGCAGTACTTC
v_call: TRBV29-1
j_call: TRBJ2-7
clone_size: NA
d_call: TRBD2